A single sample gave rise to the 8 T cell receptor beta chains below, sequenced in a study of CD4 T cells in relation to SARS-CoV-2 and coronaviruses. These TCRs' antigens remain unknown. Libraries were prepared by immunoSEQ multiplex PCR; TCRdb keeps only in-frame clonotypes and omits some of them. The table lists under 30,000 clones, about three quarters of them singletons, with roughly an eighth in the top ten. The unexposed donors gave CD4+ T cells in 2011-2018, prior to COVID-19. CD4+ T cells were isolated from the cells after more than 8 days of culture. The sample was CD4+ T cells from PBMCs, cultured in vitro. All receptors come from a human donor in good health.

This clone was observed a few times. The chain couples TRBV2 to TRBJ1-4; D unclear. Trimming took 4 bases from V and 8 from J, leaving 5 bases between them. The CDR3 is 11 residues long. Germline V gene lookup returns CDR1 SNHLY and CDR2 FYNNEI. CDR3 region: CASSGGEKLFF. The CDR3 region has the DNA TGTGCCAGCAGTGGTGGGGAAAAACTGTTTTTT.

This chain links TRBV11-2 with TRBJ1-1; possibly TRBD1 for D (5 bases). V lost 4 bases, J lost 0 bases, and 9 bases lay in between. This CDR3 contains 14 residues. Germline V CDR1 and CDR2: SGHAT, FQNNGV. This CDR3 is CASSSDRLNTEAFF. The CDR3 nucleotides read TGTGCCAGCAGCTCCGACAGACTGAACACTGAAGCTTTCTTT.

The chain joins TRBV10-3 to TRBJ1-5, with a weak D call TRBD1 (5 bases). Germline V gives CDR1 ENHRY, CDR2 SYGVKD. The V end was cut by 6 bases, the J end by 0 bases, with 6 bases between. This CDR3 is 13 amino acids long. The CDR3 DNA reads as TGTGCCATCAGCGGGGGTAGCAATCAGCCCCAGCATTTT. This sequence encodes CAISGGSNQPQHF.

The chain couples TRBV5-1 to TRBJ1-1; TRBD1 agrees at 9 bases. The V gene end was trimmed by 2 bases and the J gene end by 4 bases; junction bases not matched to a gene: 6. The CDR3 consists of 15 residues. Germline V gene lookup returns CDR1 SGHRS and CDR2 YFSETQ. The CDR3 nucleotides read TGCGCCAGCAGCTTAAGGACAGGGGACAGCACTGAAGCTTTCTTT. Encoded protein: CASSLRTGDSTEAFF.

The chain uses TRBV5-1 and TRBJ2-1, with TRBD2 matching 7 bases. V gave up 4 bases and J gave up 7 bases; unmatched junction bases: 14. Germline assignment: CDR1 SGHRS and CDR2 YFSETQ. The CDR3 spans 16 residues. Written as DNA, the CDR3 is TGCGCCAGCAGCCAGGACCCGGGAGCGGGAATTAATGAGCAGTTCTTC. It codes for CASSQDPGAGINEQFF.

The chain combines TRBV29-1 with TRBJ2-3, with 8 positions matching TRBD1. CDR1 is SQVTM, CDR2 ANQGSEA, per germline. V gave up 7 bases and J gave up 3 bases; unmatched junction bases: 6. The CDR3 extends over 13 amino acids. CDR3 nucleotide sequence: TGCAGCGCTAGACAGGGGAGAACAGATACGCAGTATTTT. Protein sequence: CSARQGRTDTQYF.

The V and J genes are TRBV29-1 and TRBJ2-1; perhaps TRBD2 as D (5 bases). The CDR3 totals 13 residues. Germline V gives CDR1 SQVTM, CDR2 ANQGSEA. V was shortened by 8 bases and J by 13 bases, with 24 bases between the two germline ends. As DNA, the CDR3 is TGCAGCCCCGCTCGGCTAGCCCGACCGGGACAGTTCTTC. It is translated as CSPARLARPGQFF.

This clone has just a few counts. The gene calls are TRBV6-5 and TRBJ1-2, with a weak D call TRBD1 (5 bases). This CDR3 contains 15 residues. The V gene lost 0 bases and the J gene lost 2 bases, with 10 bases spanning the gap. The V gene's germline CDR1 is MNHEY and CDR2 SVGAGI. The CDR3 DNA sequence: TGTGCCAGCAGTTACTCGGACAATTTGAACTATGGCTACACCTTC. It is translated as CASSYSDNLNYGYTF.